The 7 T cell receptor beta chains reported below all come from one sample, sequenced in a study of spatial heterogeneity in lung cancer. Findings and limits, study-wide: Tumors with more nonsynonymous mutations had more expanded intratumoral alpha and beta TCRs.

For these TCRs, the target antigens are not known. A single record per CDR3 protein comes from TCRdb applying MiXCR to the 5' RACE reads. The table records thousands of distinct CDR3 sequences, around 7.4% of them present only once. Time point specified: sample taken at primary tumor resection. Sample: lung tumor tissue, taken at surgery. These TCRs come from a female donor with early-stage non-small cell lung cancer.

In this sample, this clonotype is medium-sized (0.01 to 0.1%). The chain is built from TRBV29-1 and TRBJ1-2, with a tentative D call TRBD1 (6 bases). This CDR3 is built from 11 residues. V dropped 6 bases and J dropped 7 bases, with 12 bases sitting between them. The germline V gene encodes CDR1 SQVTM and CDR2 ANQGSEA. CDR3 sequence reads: CSVGRGPGYTF. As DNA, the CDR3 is TGCAGCGTCGGCCGGGGGCCTGGCTACACCTTC.

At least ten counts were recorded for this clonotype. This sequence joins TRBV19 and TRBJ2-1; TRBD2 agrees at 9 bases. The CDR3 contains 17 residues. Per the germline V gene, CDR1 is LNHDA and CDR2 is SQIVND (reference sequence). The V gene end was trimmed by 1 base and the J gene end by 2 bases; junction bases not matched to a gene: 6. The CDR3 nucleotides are TGTGCCAGTAGTATAGGATCCGCGGGGGGGGCCTACAATGAGCAGTTCTTC. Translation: CASSIGSAGGAYNEQFF. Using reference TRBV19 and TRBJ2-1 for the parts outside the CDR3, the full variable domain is DGGITQSPKYLFRKEGQNVTLSCEQNLNHDAMYWYRQDPGQGLRLIYYSQIVNDFQKGDIAEGYSVSREKKESFPLTVTSAQKNPTAFYLCASSIGSAGGAYNEQFFGPGTRLTVL.

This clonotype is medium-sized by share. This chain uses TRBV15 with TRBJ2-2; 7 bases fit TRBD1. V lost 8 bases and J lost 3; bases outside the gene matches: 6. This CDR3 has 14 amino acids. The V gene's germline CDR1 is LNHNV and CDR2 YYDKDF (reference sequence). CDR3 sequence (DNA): TGTGCCACCGATCCCGGGACAGACACCGGGGAGCTGTTTTTT. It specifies CATDPGTDTGELFF.

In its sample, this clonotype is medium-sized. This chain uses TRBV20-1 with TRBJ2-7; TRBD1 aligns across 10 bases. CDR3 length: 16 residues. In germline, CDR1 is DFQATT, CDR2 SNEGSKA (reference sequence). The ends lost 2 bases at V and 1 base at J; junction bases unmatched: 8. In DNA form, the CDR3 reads TGCAGTGCTAGAATCTCGGACAGGGGGTTTTCCTACGAGCAGTACTTC. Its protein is CSARISDRGFSYEQYF.

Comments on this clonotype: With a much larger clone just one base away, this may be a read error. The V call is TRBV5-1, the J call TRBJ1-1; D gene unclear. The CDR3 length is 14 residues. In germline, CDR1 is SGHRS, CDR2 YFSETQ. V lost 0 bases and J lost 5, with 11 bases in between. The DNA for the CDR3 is TGCGCCAGCAGCTTGGTCGGGGTGGAGACTGAAGCTTTCTTT. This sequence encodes CASSLVGVETEAFF.

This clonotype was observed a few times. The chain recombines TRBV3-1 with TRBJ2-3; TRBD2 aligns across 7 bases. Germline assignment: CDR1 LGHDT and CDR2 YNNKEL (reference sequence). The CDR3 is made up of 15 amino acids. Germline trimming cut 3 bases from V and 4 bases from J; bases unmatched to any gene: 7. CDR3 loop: CASSQSHSGADTQYF. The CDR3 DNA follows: TGTGCCAGCAGCCAGAGCCACAGCGGGGCAGATACGCAGTATTTT.

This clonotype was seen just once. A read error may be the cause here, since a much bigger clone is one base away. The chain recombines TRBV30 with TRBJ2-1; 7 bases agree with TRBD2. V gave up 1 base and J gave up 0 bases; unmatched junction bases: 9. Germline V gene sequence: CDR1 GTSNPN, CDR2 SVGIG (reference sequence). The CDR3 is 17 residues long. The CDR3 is CAWSGLVGGTSYNEQFF. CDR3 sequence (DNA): TGTGCCTGGAGTGGGCTAGTGGGAGGGACCTCCTACAATGAGCAGTTCTTC.